The 28 T cell receptor beta chains below come from one sample, sequenced in a study of T cells in women clearing cervical HPV infection. Sequenced by immunoSEQ multiplex PCR; TCRdb stores in-frame clones only, minus some. This sample's clone table lists 20,000 to 25,000 clones. Sequencing input: blood buffy coat. Source of these receptors: a woman between 18 and 75 years old with a cervical HPV16 infection that either progressed to CIN3+ or cleared (not recorded which).

Turning to this clone: The CDR3 end falls 3 residues outside the read, so it is completed with the germline J gene. The J gene is TRBJ2-5, the V gene TRBV6-1; tentative D call: TRBD1 (6 bases). There are 15 residues in the CDR3. With 3 bases removed from V and 5 bases from J, the gap between germline ends came to 16 bases. CDR1 is MNHNS and CDR2 is SASEGT in the germline V gene. The covered CDR3 bases are TGTGCCAGCAGTGAGGAACCAGGGGTTCTGGAGACC. Translated: CASSEEPGVLET. The CDR3 as a whole reads CASSEEPGVLETQYF.

Notes on this clone: The junction departs from germline at one end; a sequencing error may be responsible. From the germline J gene comes the end of the CDR3, since the read stops 3 residues before it. The rearrangement links TRBV7-7 to TRBJ1-4, with TRBD1 identical over 8 bases. Germline CDR1 reads SSHAT; CDR2 reads FNYEAQ (reference sequence). This CDR3 is 15 amino acids long. The CDR3 loop reads CASSLQQGANEKLFF. CDR3 bases read: TGTGCTAGCAGCTTACAACAGGGGGCTAATGAAAAA.

The CDR3 is CSASWPLALANEKLFF. Partial CDR3 DNA: TGCAGTGCATCCTGGCCTTTGGCTTTGGCTAATGAAAAA. V is TRBV20-1 and J is TRBJ1-4; unclear D gene. The read falls 3 residues short of the CDR3 end, and the missing part is taken from the germline J gene. The germline CDR1 and CDR2 sequences are DFQATT and SNEGSKA (reference sequence). This CDR3 has 16 amino acids. V was pared by 6 bases and J by 3 bases, with 20 bases between.

As regards this clone: The read ends 3 residues early relative to the CDR3; the germline J gene fills the gap. This chain uses TRBV6-4 with TRBJ1-1; D gene uncertain. This CDR3 has 14 residues. V lost 6 bases to trimming and J lost 4 bases, with 15 bases between them. CDR1 MRHNA and CDR2 SNTAGT come from the germline V gene. The sequenced part of the CDR3 DNA is TGTGCCAGCAGAAATACTAACGAGCCCACTGAA. Residues: CASRNTNEPTE. The full CDR3 protein is CASRNTNEPTEAFF.

CDR3 sequence: CASSSLAPSNEQFF. CDR3 DNA, as far as it was read: TGTGCCAGCAGCTCACTAGCCCCGAGCAATGAG. This chain uses TRBV7-9 with TRBJ2-1; a possible D gene is TRBD2 (6 bases). The read halts 3 residues ahead of the CDR3 end, with the missing end drawn from the germline J gene. V was cut by 4 bases and J by 6 bases, with 13 bases left in between. CDR3 length: 14 residues. Germline CDR1 and CDR2: SEHNR and FQNEAQ (reference sequence).

On this clone itself: Read data end 3 residues before the CDR3 end; the end is taken from the germline J gene. The chain couples TRBV7-9 to TRBJ2-4; perhaps D is TRBD1 or TRBD2 (5 bases each). The CDR3 totals 14 residues. Germline CDR1 SEHNR, CDR2 FQNEAQ (reference sequence). The CDR3 is CASSLRGDNYGQYF. The part of the CDR3 DNA that was read is TGTGCCAGCAGCTTAAGAGGGGATAACTATGGT.

To note about this clone: The read comes to an end 3 residues before the CDR3 does, leaving the germline J gene to fill in the end. The chain couples TRBV9 to TRBJ2-1; 9 bases line up with TRBD1. With V trimmed by 0 bases and J by 5 bases, 6 bases remained unmatched. CDR3 length: 16 amino acids. Germline V CDR1 and CDR2: SGDLS, YYNGEE. The CDR3 bases that were read are TGTGCCAGCAGCGTAGCCCGGGACAGGGTTGACAATGAG. Its protein product is CASSVARDRVDNE. The whole CDR3 sequence is CASSVARDRVDNEQFF.

Concerning this clone itself: The read halts 3 residues ahead of the CDR3 end, with the missing end drawn from the germline J gene. The rearrangement joins TRBV2 to TRBJ2-3; D may be TRBD1 (5 bases). The CDR3 loop spans 12 amino acids. The germline V gene has CDR1 SNHLY and CDR2 FYNNEI. Trimming cost V 6 bases and J 6 bases, with 10 bases left between them. CDR3 sequence reads: CASRLWGDTQYF. The sequenced CDR3 bases are TGTGCCAGCAGACTCTGGGGCGATACG.

In regard to this clone: The missing CDR3 end, 3 residues past where the read stops, is filled in from the germline J gene. This chain connects TRBV29-1 to TRBJ2-2; tentatively, D is TRBD1 (6 bases). The CDR3 runs to 13 residues. Germline V gives CDR1 SQVTM, CDR2 ANQGSEA. CDR3 protein: CSVKTGPNEKLFF. The sequenced CDR3 bases are TGCAGCGTTAAGACAGGCCCTAATGAAAAG.

Of note for this clone: Read data end 3 residues before the CDR3 end; the end is taken from the germline J gene. The chain uses TRBV6-2 or TRBV6-3 and TRBJ2-6; possibly TRBD1 for D (6 bases). The V and J ends lost 7 bases and 0 bases respectively, with 16 bases between them. Germline V gives CDR1 MNHEY, CDR2 SVGEGT. The CDR3 is made up of 17 amino acids. CDR3 DNA, as far as it was read: TGTGCCAGCACCGACCGACAGGCGAGCTCTGGGGCCAACGTC. Encoded protein: CASTDRQASSGANV. The complete CDR3 reads CASTDRQASSGANVLTF.

In the case of this clone: The CDR3 end lies 3 residues beyond the end of the read and is filled in from the germline J gene. The V and J genes are TRBV7-8 and TRBJ2-3, with a weak D call TRBD2 (6 bases). V was pared by 1 base and J by 4 bases, with 15 bases between. In germline, CDR1 is SGHVS, CDR2 FQNEAQ. The CDR3 totals 16 residues. Partial CDR3 DNA: TGTGCCAGCAGCTTAGAGGAACTAGCTTTGGCAGATACG. Its translation is CASSLEELALADT. The whole CDR3 sequence reads CASSLEELALADTQYF. Filled out from reference TRBV7-8 and TRBJ2-3, the complete variable domain reads GAGVSQSPRYKVAKRGQDVALRCDPISGHVSLFWYQQALGQGPEFLTYFQNEAQLDKSGLPSDRFFAERPEGSVSTLKIQRTQQEDSAVYLCASSLEELALADTQYFGPGTRLTVL.

Details on this clone: The sequence runs out 3 residues before the end of the CDR3; the remainder is reconstructed from the germline J gene. The gene calls are TRBV5-1 and TRBJ2-3, with TRBD2 matching 7 bases. This CDR3 is built from 14 residues. The J segment lost 3 bases and the V segment lost 4 bases, leaving 5 bases of the junction unmatched. CDR1 and CDR2 from the germline V gene are SGHRS and YFSETQ. The DNA read from the CDR3 is TGCGCCAGCAGCCACAGTAGCGGGACAGATACG. Its translation: CASSHSSGTDT. The entire CDR3 is CASSHSSGTDTQYF.

To note about this clone: The read halts 3 residues ahead of the CDR3 end, with the missing end drawn from the germline J gene. The chain couples TRBV7-3 to TRBJ2-1, with 7 positions matching TRBD2. The CDR3 covers 13 residues. Trimming at V came to 5 bases and at J to 7 bases, leaving 5 bases not matched to a gene. Germline CDR1 reads SGHTA; CDR2 reads FQGTGA. The CDR3 sequence: CASSMGLSNEQFF. The sequenced part of the CDR3 DNA is TGTGCCAGCAGCATGGGACTATCGAATGAG.

A remark on this clone: With the read ending 3 residues before the CDR3 end, the germline J gene is used to fill in that end. The chain has TRBV5-4 and TRBJ2-1; D is perhaps TRBD2 (6 bases). Trimming stripped 0 bases from V and 8 bases from J, with 9 bases between. Germline lookup yields CDR1 SGHNT and CDR2 YYREEE (reference sequence). The CDR3 extends over 13 amino acids. CDR3: CASSLVGGDEQFF. Incomplete CDR3 DNA: TGTGCCAGCAGCTTGGTGGGGGGAGATGAG.

The chain's CDR3 is CASSPKKGSPYSPLFF. The sequenced CDR3 bases are TGTGCCAGCAGCCCGAAAAAGGGGTCACCCTATTCACCG. The rearrangement uses TRBV7-3 and TRBJ2-2; TRBD1 is a possible D gene (5 bases). Read sequence stops 3 residues before the CDR3 end, and the germline J gene provides the missing end. Germline assignment: CDR1 SGHTA and CDR2 FQGTGA. The length of the CDR3 is 16 residues.

Worth noting for this clone: Read data end 3 residues before the CDR3 end; the end is taken from the germline J gene. The chain has TRBV7-9 and TRBJ2-3; D call uncertain. The germline V gene has CDR1 SEHNR and CDR2 FQNEAQ (reference sequence). The V and J ends lost 5 bases and 5 bases respectively, with 17 bases between them. There are 15 residues in the CDR3. The CDR3 bases that were read are TGTGCCAGCAGCCCACTCATAGGGTTTCAAGATACG. Its protein product is CASSPLIGFQDT. The full CDR3 protein reads CASSPLIGFQDTQYF.

Comments on this clone: The CDR3 end falls 3 residues outside the read, so it is completed with the germline J gene. The chain combines TRBV20-1 with TRBJ1-5, with D perhaps TRBD1 (5 bases). The CDR3 is made up of 16 amino acids. CDR1 is DFQATT, CDR2 SNEGSKA, per germline (reference sequence). The ends were cut back, 5 bases at V and 0 bases at J, with 17 bases in the middle. The CDR3 DNA, read in part, is TGCAGTGCTGTTAATCCGGGACTATATAGCAATCAGCCC. Translation gives CSAVNPGLYSNQP. The full CDR3 sequence reads CSAVNPGLYSNQPQHF.

In regard to this clone: The DNA ends 3 residues before the CDR3 does, and the rest of the CDR3 is filled in from the germline J gene. The chain combines TRBV7-8 with TRBJ2-3; 7 positions match TRBD2. Germline V gene sequence: CDR1 SGHVS, CDR2 FQNEAQ. After removal of 1 base from V and 1 base from J, the junction contained 5 bases not matched to a gene. The CDR3 consists of 16 residues. CDR3 residues: CASSLEAGYGTDTQYF. The part of the CDR3 DNA that was read is TGTGCCAGCAGCTTAGAAGCGGGATATGGCACAGATACG.

The CDR3 region is CASKLEGLNTGELFF. CDR3 bases read: TGTGCCAGCAAGTTGGAGGGGCTGAACACCGGGGAG. The chain has TRBV2 and TRBJ2-2, with D tentatively TRBD2 (6 bases). The CDR3 goes on 3 residues after the read ends, and that part is filled in from the germline J gene. Germline CDR1 reads SNHLY; CDR2 reads FYNNEI. The V end was cut by 7 bases, the J end by 1 base, with 13 bases between. CDR3 length: 15 residues.

With regard to this clone: The read comes to an end 3 residues before the CDR3 does, leaving the germline J gene to fill in the end. V is TRBV16 and J is TRBJ1-5; D might be TRBD1 (5 bases). Trimming took off 2 bases at V and 4 bases at J, with 12 bases between the two ends. Germline V lookup: CDR1 KGHSY, CDR2 FQNENV. This CDR3 region has 15 residues. The CDR3: CASSQTGGGNQPQHF. The DNA read from the CDR3 is TGTGCCAGCAGCCAAACAGGCGGGGGAAATCAGCCC. The full variable domain, completed using reference TRBV16 and TRBJ1-5, is GEEVAQTPKHLVRGEGQKAKLYCAPIKGHSYVFWYQQVLKNEFKFLISFQNENVFDETGMPKERFSAKCLPNSPCSLEIQATKLEDSAVYFCASSQTGGGNQPQHFGDGTRLSIL.

As to this clone: Read coverage stops 3 residues before the CDR3 terminus; the germline J gene supplies the remainder. The rearrangement links TRBV12-3 or TRBV12-4 to TRBJ2-3; 9 positions match TRBD1. V shed 7 bases and J 5 bases; nucleotides not matched to a gene: 16. CDR3 length: 17 amino acids. The sequenced part of the CDR3 DNA is TGTGCCAGCATGGGGTATGGGGGGACAGGGATTCTAGATACG. Amino acids: CASMGYGGTGILDT. The whole CDR3 reads CASMGYGGTGILDTQYF.

A remark on this clone: The CDR3 goes on 3 residues after the read ends, and that part is filled in from the germline J gene. The chain recombines TRBV20-1 with TRBJ2-1; perhaps TRBD1 as D (6 bases). Germline V gives CDR1 DFQATT, CDR2 SNEGSKA (reference sequence). The CDR3 consists of 15 residues. Trimming left V 1 base short and J 5 bases short, with 15 bases between. CDR3 bases read: TGCAGTGCTAGAGCCCTCGGGACACCTCACAATGAG. Translating it yields CSARALGTPHNE. The entire CDR3 sequence reads CSARALGTPHNEQFF.

Concerning this clone: The read ends 3 residues shy of where the CDR3 ends; the end is completed using the germline J gene. The chain joins TRBV30 to TRBJ2-2; a weak D match, TRBD2 (5 bases). Per the germline V gene, CDR1 is GTSNPN and CDR2 is SVGIG (reference sequence). V lost 4 bases, J lost 1 base, and 10 bases lay in between. The CDR3 length is 14 residues. This CDR3 is CAWKRLQNTGELFF. Partial CDR3 DNA: TGTGCCTGGAAAAGACTACAGAACACCGGGGAG.

Partial CDR3 DNA: TGCAGTGCCACGGGGACAGCGAACACTGAA. Encoded protein: CSATGTANTE. The whole CDR3 protein is CSATGTANTEAFF. J is TRBJ1-1 and V is TRBV20-1; 7 bases align to TRBD1. The missing CDR3 end, 3 residues past where the read stops, is filled in from the germline J gene. V dropped 6 bases and J dropped 1; count of bases not matched to a gene: 5. The germline gives CDR1 DFQATT, CDR2 SNEGSKA (reference sequence). This CDR3 spans 13 amino acids.

With respect to this clone: The read terminates 3 residues before the CDR3 end, so the remaining end is supplied by the germline J gene. This chain uses TRBV5-1 with TRBJ2-7, with 8 bases fitting TRBD2. The J segment lost 5 bases and the V segment lost 1 base, leaving 17 bases of the junction unmatched. The CDR3 spans 18 residues. The germline V gene encodes CDR1 SGHRS and CDR2 YFSETQ. CDR3 protein: CASSLFGGAKERGHEQYF. The sequenced CDR3 bases are TGCGCCAGCAGCTTGTTTGGAGGCGCGAAAGAGCGGGGGCACGAG.

In the case of this clone: The CDR3 is cut off 3 residues early in the read; its end comes from the germline J gene. This sequence joins TRBV12-3 or TRBV12-4 and TRBJ1-6; unclear D gene. CDR3 length: 13 residues. The part of the CDR3 DNA that was read is TGTGCCAGCAGTTTCCGGGGAGTGTGGCCC. This gives the protein CASSFRGVWP. In full, the CDR3 reads CASSFRGVWPLHF.

To note about this clone: The observed sequence ends 3 residues before the CDR3 terminus, with the missing tail filled in from the germline J gene. The V and J genes are TRBV7-8 and TRBJ2-2; D gene uncertain. Germline CDR1 and CDR2: SGHVS and FQNEAQ. CDR3 size: 15 residues. Partial CDR3 DNA: TGTGCCAGCAGCTTAGCGCGTCAGGCCGGTGAAAAG. This translates into CASSLARQAGEK. The whole CDR3 region reads CASSLARQAGEKLFF.

For this clone: An end of the junction differs from the germline gene, which may be a read error. The CDR3 end lies 3 residues beyond the end of the read and is filled in from the germline J gene. The chain is built from TRBV7-7 and TRBJ2-2; 13 bases match TRBD2. This CDR3 is built from 16 residues. CDR1 SSHAT and CDR2 FNYEAQ come from the germline V gene (reference sequence). The part of the CDR3 DNA that was read is TGTGCTAGCAGCCAACGGACTAGCGGGGGCACCGGGGAG. Encoded protein: CASSQRTSGGTGE. The complete CDR3 reads CASSQRTSGGTGELFF. Complete variable domain (other parts from reference TRBV7-7 and TRBJ2-2): GAGVSQSPRYKVTKRGQDVTLRCDPISSHATLYWYQQALGQGPEFLTYFNYEAQPDKSGLPSDRFSAERPEGSISTLTIQRTEQRDSAMYRCASSQRTSGGTGELFFGEGSRLTVL.